This T cell receptor beta chain is drawn from a study of shared clonotypes between healthy human individuals. Study results and limitations: Shared clonotypes: about 5.3% naive CD4, about 3.3% naive CD8, 2% to 2.5% memory CD4, roughly 0.4% memory CD8.

Here immunoSEQ multiplex PCR was the method, and the copy in TCRdb shows in-frame clones only, minus some. Among some 2.1 million clones listed, 95% were seen once. Trimming cost V 2 bases and J 9 bases; bases outside gene matches: 8. Germline V gives CDR1 MNHEY, CDR2 SVGAGI. The CDR3 length is 16 residues. As for this clone: Its target is not known.

This chain uses TRBV6-5 with TRBJ2-1, with 12 bases that match TRBD2. Sequencing was performed on naive CD4+ T cells sorted from blood. Described subset: CD45RA+ positively selected. The sequence was collected from a young man in good health. The CDR3 region is CASSYGTSGGLGEQFF. CDR3 DNA sequence: TGTGCCAGCAGTTACGGCACTAGCGGGGGGCTAGGTGAGCAGTTCTTC.